Included here is one T cell receptor (beta chain) sequence, with context. Its antigen is unidentified. This specimen belongs to a study of cytomegalovirus exposure and HLA in healthy donors. Whole-study results and caveats: In vitro experiments confirmed that three CMV-associated chains were specific for CMV antigens. The dataset shows that most TCR sequences were rare, while some public TCRs occurred in many donors.

The V gene's germline CDR1 is PRHDT and CDR2 FYEKMQ (reference sequence). V shed 0 bases and J shed 2 bases, with 11 bases lying between them. CDR3 size: 15 residues. Repertoires were generated with immunoSEQ multiplex PCR, while TCRdb's copy carries only in-frame clones and drops some. The sample shows under 400,000 clones, nearly 90% of them seen only once. This receptor was taken from a man aged 30 to 39 in good health and CMV-seronegative. This chain connects TRBV13 to TRBJ2-7; D may be TRBD1 (7 bases). Sequenced sample: PBMCs. CDR3 region: CASSLGRGVAYEQYF. Written as DNA, the CDR3 is TGTGCCAGCAGCTTAGGCAGGGGGGTTGCCTACGAGCAGTACTTC.